This record looks at one TCR beta chain sequence and its context. Sequencing was performed with immunoSEQ multiplex PCR; in TCRdb, only in-frame clones are kept and a portion is missing. The repertoire holds a few hundred thousand clones, roughly 90% seen once, with 0.8% to 0.85% in the top ten. This entry is derived from a study of blood T cell repertoires in COVID-19. This CDR3 comprises 15 residues. Germline loops: CDR1 SGHAT, CDR2 FQNNGV. V trimming: 0 bases; J trimming: 8 bases; junction bases outside the gene matches: 5. The material sequenced was peripheral blood. The rearrangement links TRBV11-2 to TRBJ2-1, with TRBD2 matching over 9 bases. The source is a man aged 18 to 35 with COVID-19, enrolled during active disease. The CDR3 protein is CASSLEPSGADEQFF. The CDR3 DNA sequence: TGTGCCAGCAGCTTAGAACCTAGCGGGGCCGATGAGCAGTTCTTC. The whole variable domain, remainder taken from reference TRBV11-2 and TRBJ2-1, is EAGVAQSPRYKIIEKRQSVAFWCNPISGHATLYWYQQILGQGPKLLIQFQNNGVVDDSQLPKDRFSAERLKGVDSTLKIQPAKLEDSAVYLCASSLEPSGADEQFFGPGTRLTVL.